This T cell receptor (beta chain) was captured in a study of patients and donors after allogeneic stem cell transplantation. TCRdb re-called the RT-PCR reads with MiXCR, one entry per CDR3 protein. The sample has hundreds of thousands of distinct CDR3 sequences, 15% to 20% seen once. V gave up 4 bases and J gave up 8 bases; unmatched junction bases: 9. The CDR3 consists of 15 residues. Germline V lookup: CDR1 SGHNT, CDR2 YENEEA. This clonotype was recorded a few times. Source material: blood, either unsorted or a sorted T cell fraction (not recorded which). The source is a human donor who was either an allogeneic HSCT recipient or a stem cell or donor lymphocyte infusion donor (not recorded which). It is not recorded whose cells these are; they may come from a transplant donor. This sequence joins TRBV11-3 and TRBJ2-1; 9 bases are shared with TRBD2. The CDR3 region is CASSSFSGREDEQFF. The CDR3 nucleotides read TGTGCCAGCAGCTCGTTTAGCGGGAGAGAAGATGAGCAGTTCTTC.